The rows below give T cell receptor beta chains drawn from one sample of a study of identical twins. TCRdb re-called the 5' RACE reads with MiXCR, one entry per CDR3 protein. The sample consists of more than 350,000 distinct CDR3 sequences, approximately 8.8% of them appearing once. Sequences were obtained from naive T cells sorted from blood. Every receptor here comes from a woman aged 50 to 65 in good health. Each CDR3 is given with its conserved first and last residue. Fields, in order: D gene, V gene, clone size, J gene, CDR3 DNA, CDR3 protein. A D gene is named only where the DNA matches it firmly. Clone sizes are given selectively: once, few, many, or a class where the clone is expanded.

.	TRBV29-1	many	TRBJ1-1	TGCAGCGTTCACCCCTCGGTCACTGAAGCTTTCTTT	CSVHPSVTEAFF
.	TRBV7-2	.	TRBJ2-3	TGTGCCAGCAGCTCCACCCTGAGCACAGATACGCAGTATTTT	CASSSTLSTDTQYF
.	TRBV14	few	TRBJ2-2	TGTGCCAGCAGCCAACTTGGGGGGCCGATCACCGGGGAGCTGTTTTTT	CASSQLGGPITGELFF
.	TRBV6-2/TRBV6-3	few	TRBJ1-1	TGTGCCAGCAGTTCCTTTTCATTGAACACTGAAGCTTTCTTT	CASSSFSLNTEAFF
.	TRBV5-6	.	TRBJ2-7	TGTGCCAGCAGCTTGTTAGGGGGGAATTACGAGCAGTACTTC	CASSLLGGNYEQYF
.	TRBV12-3/TRBV12-4	many	TRBJ2-3	TGTGCCAGCAGTTTGGTAGCGGAGCAGTATTTT	CASSLVAEQYF
.	TRBV6-6	many	TRBJ1-1	TGTGCCAGCAGCCTAATATCCCCCACTGGGAACACTGAAGCTTTCTTT	CASSLISPTGNTEAFF
.	TRBV7-8	few	TRBJ1-6	TGTGCCAGCAGCTACGCCTTGAATTCACCCCTCCACTTT	CASSYALNSPLHF
TRBD2	TRBV12-3/TRBV12-4	.	TRBJ2-7	TGTGCCAGCAGCCTGAGCGGGATGGCGTACGAGCAGTACTTC	CASSLSGMAYEQYF
.	TRBV24-1	few	TRBJ2-7	TGTGCCACCAGTTTCACTAATGGCGACGAGCAGTACTTC	CATSFTNGDEQYF
.	TRBV20-1	many	TRBJ2-5	TGCAGTGCCACGGGGGGCCCGACCCAGTACTTC	CSATGGPTQYF
.	TRBV2	few	TRBJ1-2	TGTGCCACCAGGGACACCTCTTATGGCTACACCTTC	CATRDTSYGYTF
.	TRBV12-3/TRBV12-4	many	TRBJ1-2	TGTGCCAGCAGCCCGGGCGAGGGCTTCTATGGCTACACCTTC	CASSPGEGFYGYTF
TRBD2	TRBV5-1	few	TRBJ2-7	TGCGCCAGCAGCTCAAGCGGGGCCTCCTACGAGCAGTACTTC	CASSSSGASYEQYF
TRBD2	TRBV15	few	TRBJ2-7	TGTGCCACCGAGGGATTAACTAGCGGATTGTCCTACGAGCAGTACTTC	CATEGLTSGLSYEQYF
TRBD2	TRBV11-2	.	TRBJ2-7	TGTGCCAGCAGCCCGGGACTAGTAGTCTCCTACGAGCAGTACTTC	CASSPGLVVSYEQYF
.	TRBV18	.	TRBJ1-1	TGTGCCAGCTCACCCGGGGCCAGGGAAGCTTTCTTT	CASSPGAREAFF
TRBD2	TRBV18	.	TRBJ2-1	TGTGCCAGCTCACCAGGCCTAGCGGGAAGGGGGAAATACAATGAGCAGTTCTTC	CASSPGLAGRGKYNEQFF
.	TRBV12-3/TRBV12-4	many	TRBJ2-2	TGTGCCAGCAGTTTCCCAGGGTTTGGATCCGGGGAGCTGTTTTTT	CASSFPGFGSGELFF
.	TRBV20-1	many	TRBJ1-5	TGCAGTGATCGGGGGGGGTCCCCGCATCAGCCCCAGCATTTT	CSDRGGSPHQPQHF
TRBD1	TRBV12-3/TRBV12-4	.	TRBJ1-1	TGTGCCAGCACCACGACAGGGAGTTGGGTTAACACTGAAGCTTTCTTT	CASTTTGSWVNTEAFF
.	TRBV12-3/TRBV12-4	few	TRBJ2-2	TGTGCCAGCAGTTTTGGCTCGTTGGCCGGGGAGCTGTTTTTT	CASSFGSLAGELFF
TRBD2	TRBV29-1	few	TRBJ2-1	TGCAGCGTTCTCGGACTAGCGGACAATGAGCAGTTCTTC	CSVLGLADNEQFF
.	TRBV7-6	.	TRBJ2-4	TGTGCCAGCAGCTTAAGGGCCCCGGTACCGCGGGGCATTCAGTACTTC	CASSLRAPVPRGIQYF
TRBD2	TRBV11-2	few	TRBJ2-7	TGTGCCAGCAGCCTTACCGGGACTAGCGGCCTCTACGAGCAGTACTTC	CASSLTGTSGLYEQYF
.	TRBV15	many	TRBJ2-1	TGTGCCACCAGCAGAGCCAGGGGAGCCTACAATGAGCAGTTCTTC	CATSRARGAYNEQFF
.	TRBV18	few	TRBJ1-2	TGTGCCAGCTCACCATATCCAGGGCGTTCCAACTATGGCTACACCTTC	CASSPYPGRSNYGYTF
.	TRBV15	.	TRBJ2-5	TGTGCCACCAGCACACGACAGGGAGGAGAGACCCAGTACTTC	CATSTRQGGETQYF
.	TRBV5-1	few	TRBJ2-7	TGCGCCAGCAGCCGGATTGAGAGCTCCTACGAGCAGTACTTC	CASSRIESSYEQYF